The 3 T cell receptor beta chains reported below all come from one sample, sequenced in a study of response to subunit inactivated influenza vaccine. TCRdb analysed the RT-PCR reads with MiXCR anew, one entry per CDR3 protein. Among about 540,000 distinct CDR3 sequences, 20% to 25% were seen once, and the ten largest hold approximately 2.9%. A further study also used this sample, focusing on T cells expressing NK-cell markers. From that report: The authors generated TCR beta cDNA through 5'RACE template switching with UMIs.

Here the sequenced sample was CD4+ T cells sorted from PBMCs, taken roughly 12 days after vaccination. Receptor source: a middle-aged man who received an inactivated influenza vaccine.

The chain combines TRBV27 with TRBJ2-1; TRBD2 is a possible D gene (6 bases). The CDR3 runs to 16 residues. CDR1 and CDR2 (germline): MNHEY, SMNVEV (reference sequence). Trimming stripped 5 bases from V and 0 bases from J, with 14 bases between. CDR3 loop: CASSPQLASSYNEQFF. The CDR3 DNA follows: TGTGCCAGCAGTCCCCAACTAGCTAGCTCCTACAATGAGCAGTTCTTC.

This clonotype was seen more than once but under ten times. The J gene is TRBJ2-3, the V gene TRBV20-1; weak D call: TRBD2 (7 bases). The CDR3 is 16 residues long. Germline values: CDR1 DFQATT, CDR2 SNEGSKA (reference sequence). V was trimmed by 0 bases and J by 2 bases, leaving 15 bases between them. The CDR3 is CSARDSRGHFTDTQYF. In DNA, the CDR3 is TGCAGTGCTAGAGATTCGCGGGGGCACTTCACAGATACGCAGTATTTT.

There are a few counts of this clonotype. This chain connects TRBV28 to TRBJ2-7; 9 nucleotides match TRBD1. V gave up 4 bases and J gave up 3 bases; unmatched junction bases: 7. This CDR3 is built from 15 residues. Germline loops: CDR1 MDHEN, CDR2 SYDVKM. The CDR3 reads CASSSTGTGFYEQYF. The CDR3 DNA is TGTGCCAGCAGTTCAACCGGGACAGGGTTCTACGAGCAGTACTTC.